The 7 T cell receptor beta chains reported below all come from one sample, sequenced in a study of vaccination and CD4 T cells after COVID-19 (dated by TCRdb to 2022 to 2024). Their cognate antigens are unknown. The treatment or condition label of this sample denotes: roughly 10-day PBMC culture with coronavirus spike peptide pools or control peptides (ViraFEST assay). The library was generated by PCR. TCRdb shows the sequencer as Illumina iSeq 100. DNA from cultured CD4+ T cells was subjected to TCR sequencing with the Oncomine TCR Beta short-read assay at the Johns Hopkins FTIC core. TCRdb's own reprocessing of the public reads used fastp at Q25 and MiXCR and kept productive beta chains. All rows with the same CDR3 protein become a single entry with the most common DNA and genes. The sample profile shows under 20,000 distinct CDR3 sequences; 20% to 25% of them were found once. Clones ranked in the top ten supply around 7.9% of the sample.

Specimen: cultured CD4+ T cells from blood. The receptor set was obtained from a human donor with COVID-19.

The CDR3 region is CASSSTRAEQYF. DNA of the CDR3: TGTGCCAGCAGTTCCACGCGCGCAGAGCAGTACTTC. J is TRBJ2-7 and V is TRBV27; D uncertain. Germline assignment: CDR1 MNHEY and CDR2 SMNVEV (reference sequence). The CDR3 contains 12 residues. Trimming pared 4 bases from V and 7 bases from J, leaving 11 bases between.

The chain uses TRBV5-6 and TRBJ1-2; 10 nucleotides align to TRBD1. The CDR3 is made up of 15 amino acids. Germline V CDR1 and CDR2: SGHDT, YYEEEE. V lost 4 bases and J lost 8; bases outside the gene matches: 11. CDR3 DNA: TGTGCCAGCAGCCGAAGATCGGGACAGGGGACAGGCTACACCTTC. Protein: CASSRRSGQGTGYTF.

This clonotype was picked up a small number of times. This chain links TRBV30 with TRBJ2-5, with D maybe TRBD2 (6 bases). V gave up 0 bases and J gave up 7 bases, with 15 bases separating them. Germline CDR1 is GTSNPN and CDR2 is SVGIG (reference sequence). The CDR3 consists of 14 residues. Here the CDR3 reads CAWSVSTGGRTQYF. In DNA form, the CDR3 reads TGTGCCTGGAGTGTATCGACCGGGGGTCGGACCCAGTACTTC.

The chain joins TRBV6-1 to TRBJ2-6, with D perhaps matching TRBD1 (5 bases). The germline gives CDR1 MNHNS, CDR2 SASEGT. With 2 bases removed from V and 2 bases from J, the gap between germline ends came to 10 bases. The CDR3 length is 16 residues. The CDR3 bases are TGTGCCAGCAGTGAAAAGGGGCGCACTGGGGCCAACGTCCTGACTTTC. Amino acid sequence: CASSEKGRTGANVLTF.

The chain joins TRBV28 to TRBJ1-1; TRBD1 agrees at 9 bases. Trimming removed 2 bases from V and 5 bases from J; junction bases left unmatched: 3. The CDR3 covers 14 residues. Germline CDR1 and CDR2: MDHEN and SYDVKM. As DNA, the CDR3 is TGTGCCAGCAGTTTACACAGGGGGCGGACTGAAGCTTTCTTT. Its protein product is CASSLHRGRTEAFF. The whole variable domain, filled in from reference TRBV28 and TRBJ1-1, reads DVKVTQSSRYLVKRTGEKVFLECVQDMDHENMFWYRQDPGLGLRLIYFSYDVKMKEKGDIPEGYSVSREKKERFSLILESASTNQTSMYLCASSLHRGRTEAFFGQGTRLTVV.

This clonotype was found once. The gene calls are TRBV4-2 and TRBJ1-5; 8 nucleotides match TRBD1. Germline lookup yields CDR1 LGHNA and CDR2 YNFKEQ. The CDR3 is 14 residues long. V shed 1 base, J shed 6 bases, and the junction held 2 bases outside the gene matches. The CDR3 loop is CASSQGTGIQPQHF. The CDR3 coding sequence is TGTGCCAGCAGCCAAGGGACAGGGATTCAGCCCCAGCATTTT.

The genes are TRBV7-2 and TRBJ1-2, with TRBD1 identical over 7 bases. This CDR3 has 16 amino acids. With V trimmed by 5 bases and J by 5 bases, 14 bases remained unmatched. The V gene's germline CDR1 is SGHTA and CDR2 FQGNSA. The DNA of the CDR3 is TGTGCCAGCAGCGCCGTTGACAGGGCGGCTCTATATGGCTACACCTTC. This gives the protein CASSAVDRAALYGYTF.